This T cell receptor beta chain came from a study of T cells after yellow fever vaccination. Findings and limits, study-wide: Boosting was followed by the reappearance of most primary-vaccination clones (roughly 96% CD4, more than 70% CD8). Abundant clonotypes from the bulk population could have been carried over as contaminants into FACS-sorted repertoires.

J lost 0 bases, V lost 8 bases, and 3 bases had no gene match. The CDR3 contains 14 residues. This clonotype was found many times. The antigen is unknown. A universal primer site and UMIs were added as TCR cDNA was made by 5'RACE template switching. Using its own MiXCR run on the 5' RACE reads, TCRdb lists one record per CDR3 protein. The profile covers 200,000 to 250,000 distinct CDR3 sequences, with roughly 3.3% appearing a single time and approximately 3.5% taken by the ten largest. This sequence joins TRBV12-3 or TRBV12-4 and TRBJ1-4, with 7 bases that match TRBD1. The sequence derives from a man aged 18-30 years who received the YFV17D yellow fever vaccine. Sequenced here: CD4+ T cells sorted from PBMCs, sampled 10 days after the yellow fever booster vaccination. This chain's CDR3 is CASSQGATNEKLFF. DNA of the CDR3: TGTGCCAGCTCCCAGGGGGCAACTAATGAAAAACTGTTTTTT.